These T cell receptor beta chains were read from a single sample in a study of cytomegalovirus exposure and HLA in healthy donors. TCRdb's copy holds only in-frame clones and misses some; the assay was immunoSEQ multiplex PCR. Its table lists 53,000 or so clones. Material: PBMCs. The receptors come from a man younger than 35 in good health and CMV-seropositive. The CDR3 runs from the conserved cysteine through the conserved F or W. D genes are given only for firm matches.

DNA: TGTGCCAGTAGTATTGGAGGGGCGGGGGCCCAGTACTTC
CDR3: CASSIGGAGAQYF
V: TRBV19
D: TRBD2
length: 13
J: TRBJ2-5

DNA: TGTGCCAGCCAACAGGGGGCAAGCTATGGCTACACCTTC
CDR3: CASQQGASYGYTF
V: TRBV19
D: TRBD1
length: 13
J: TRBJ1-2

DNA: TGTGCCAGCAGCTTAGTATACGAGCAGTACTTC
CDR3: CASSLVYEQYF
V: TRBV11-3
D: -
length: 11
J: TRBJ2-7

DNA: TGTGCCAGCAGTTACTTCGGCTACGAGCAGTACTTC
CDR3: CASSYFGYEQYF
V: TRBV6-5
D: -
length: 12
J: TRBJ2-7

DNA: TGTGCCAGCAGGGGCGGACTCTACAATGAGCAGTTCTTC
CDR3: CASRGGLYNEQFF
V: TRBV9
D: -
length: 13
J: TRBJ2-1

DNA: TGTGCCACCACCTCCATGGGACAAACTGAAGCTTTCTTT
CDR3: CATTSMGQTEAFF
V: TRBV15
D: -
length: 13
J: TRBJ1-1

DNA: TGTGCCAGCAGTCGGCTACAGGGTGGGGATACGCAGTATTTT
CDR3: CASSRLQGGDTQYF
V: TRBV6-6
D: -
length: 14
J: TRBJ2-3

DNA: TGCGCCAGCAAAGCCGAGACAGTTGAAGCTTTCTTT
CDR3: CASKAETVEAFF
V: TRBV5-1
D: -
length: 12
J: TRBJ1-1

DNA: TGTGCCAGCTCACCCCCCGCCGGGGCAGATACGCAGTATTTT
CDR3: CASSPPAGADTQYF
V: TRBV18
D: -
length: 14
J: TRBJ2-3

DNA: TGTGCCAGCAGCTTAACGAGGGTGAACACCGGGGAGCTGTTTTTT
CDR3: CASSLTRVNTGELFF
V: TRBV7-3
D: -
length: 15
J: TRBJ2-2

DNA: TGTGCCAGCAGTTCGCTAGGTGGAGGGCGTGAAAAACTGTTTTTT
CDR3: CASSSLGGGREKLFF
V: TRBV27
D: -
length: 15
J: TRBJ1-4

DNA: TGTGCCAGCAGTTCACGGGGAGGTGTCACAGATACGCAGTATTTT
CDR3: CASSSRGGVTDTQYF
V: TRBV27
D: -
length: 15
J: TRBJ2-3

DNA: TGTGCCAGCAGCCCGACCATGGCTAGTGAAGAGACCCAGTACTTC
CDR3: CASSPTMASEETQYF
V: TRBV5-4
D: -
length: 15
J: TRBJ2-5